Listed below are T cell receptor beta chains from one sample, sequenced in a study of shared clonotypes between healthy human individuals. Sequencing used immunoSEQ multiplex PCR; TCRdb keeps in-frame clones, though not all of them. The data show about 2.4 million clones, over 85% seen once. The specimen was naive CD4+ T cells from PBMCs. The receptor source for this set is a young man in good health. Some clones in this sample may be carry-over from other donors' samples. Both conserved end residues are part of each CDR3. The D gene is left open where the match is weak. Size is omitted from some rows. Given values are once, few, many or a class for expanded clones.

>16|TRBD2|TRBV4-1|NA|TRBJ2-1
TGCGCCAGCAGCCAAGTACTAGCGGGAGCCCACAATGAGCAGTTCTTC
CASSQVLAGAHNEQFF
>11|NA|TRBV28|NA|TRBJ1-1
TGTGCCAGCAGAGATAACACTGAAGCTTTCTTT
CASRDNTEAFF
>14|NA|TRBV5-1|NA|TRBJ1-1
TGCGCCAGCAGCCCGGACAGAAAAAACACTGAAGCTTTCTTT
CASSPDRKNTEAFF
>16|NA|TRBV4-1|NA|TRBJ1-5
TGCGCCAGCAGCCAAGGACCCGGAATTGGCAATCAGCCCCAGCATTTT
CASSQGPGIGNQPQHF
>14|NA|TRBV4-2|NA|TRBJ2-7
TGTGCCAGCAGAACGGGCAGTAGCTCCTACGAGCAGTACTTC
CASRTGSSSYEQYF
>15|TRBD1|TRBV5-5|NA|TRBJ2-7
TGTGCCAGCAGCTTGGATGGGACAGTCCCCTACGAGCAGTACTTC
CASSLDGTVPYEQYF
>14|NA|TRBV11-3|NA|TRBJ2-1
TGTGCCAGCAGCTTAGGCGGTAAGCCCAATGAGCAGTTCTTC
CASSLGGKPNEQFF
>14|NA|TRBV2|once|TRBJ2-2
TGTGCCAGCAGTGAAGGTGGGATTCCCGGGGAGCTGTTTTTT
CASSEGGIPGELFF
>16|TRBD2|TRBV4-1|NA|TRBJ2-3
TGCGCCAGCAGCCGATCTACCGGGACTACTACAGATACGCAGTATTTT
CASSRSTGTTTDTQYF
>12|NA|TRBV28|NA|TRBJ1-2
TGTGCCAGCAGTTTGGGGACGGATGGCTACACCTTC
CASSLGTDGYTF
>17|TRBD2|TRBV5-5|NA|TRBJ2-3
TGTGCCAGCAGCTTGGGGGCTAGCGGGAGCCAAACAGATACGCAGTATTTT
CASSLGASGSQTDTQYF
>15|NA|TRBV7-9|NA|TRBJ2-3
TGTGCCAGCAGGAAAGGACAGTCTTACACAGATACGCAGTATTTT
CASRKGQSYTDTQYF
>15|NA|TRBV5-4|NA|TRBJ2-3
TGTGCCAGCAGAGCAACGACCCAGAGCACAGATACGCAGTATTTT
CASRATTQSTDTQYF
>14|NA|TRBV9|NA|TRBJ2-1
TGTGCCAGCAGCGCCACGGACGGATACAATGAGCAGTTCTTC
CASSATDGYNEQFF
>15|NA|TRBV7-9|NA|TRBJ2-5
TGTGCCAGCAGTCCTACGTGGCGGCCTTTGGAGACCCAGTACTTC
CASSPTWRPLETQYF
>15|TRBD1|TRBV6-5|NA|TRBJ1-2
TGTGCCAGCAGTCCCGACCCAGGGGGTGTTGCTGGCTACACCTTC
CASSPDPGGVAGYTF
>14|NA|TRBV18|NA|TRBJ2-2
TGTGCCAGCTCACCGAGTACGAACACCGGGGAGCTGTTTTTT
CASSPSTNTGELFF
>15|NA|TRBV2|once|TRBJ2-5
TGTGCCAGCAGCCAAGACGGGACTTCTATAGGGTCCCAGTACTTC
CASSQDGTSIGSQYF
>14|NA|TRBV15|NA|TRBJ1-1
TGTGCCACCAGCAGAGTTGCTCCCGGGTCCCCGGCTTTCTTT
CATSRVAPGSPAFF
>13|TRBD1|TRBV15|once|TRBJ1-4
TGTGCCACCAGCAGAGGACAGGGGGAAAAACTGTTTTTT
CATSRGQGEKLFF
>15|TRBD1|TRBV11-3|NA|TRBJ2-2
TGTGCCAGCAGCTTAGGACAGGGGCGCACCGGGGAGCTGTTTTTT
CASSLGQGRTGELFF
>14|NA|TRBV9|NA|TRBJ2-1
TGTGCCAGCAGCGTAAACCCCCGGCTTAATGAGCAGTTCTTC
CASSVNPRLNEQFF
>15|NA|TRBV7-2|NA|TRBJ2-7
TGTGCCAGCAGTGGCGGGATCCTCCTCTCCTACGAGCAGTACTTC
CASSGGILLSYEQYF
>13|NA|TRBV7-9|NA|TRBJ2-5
TGTGCCAGCAGCTTAGGAGGGTTCGGGACCCAGTACTTC
CASSLGGFGTQYF
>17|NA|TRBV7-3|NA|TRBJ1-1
TGTGCCAGCAGCTTACGTTCAGGCGCTGGGGAGAACACTGAAGCTTTCTTT
CASSLRSGAGENTEAFF
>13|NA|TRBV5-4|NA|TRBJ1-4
TGTGCCAGCAGCTTAGGCCCTGGTGAAAAACTGTTTTTT
CASSLGPGEKLFF
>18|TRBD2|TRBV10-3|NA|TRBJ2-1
TGTGCCATCAGTGAGTCGAGACTAGCGGCCCTCTCCTACAATGAGCAGTTCTTC
CAISESRLAALSYNEQFF
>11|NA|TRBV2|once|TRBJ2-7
TGTGCCAGCAGTGTCCGGAGCGAGCAGTACTTC
CASSVRSEQYF
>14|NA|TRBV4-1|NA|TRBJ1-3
TGCGCCAGCAGCCAAGTAGGGGCTGGAAACACCATATATTTT
CASSQVGAGNTIYF
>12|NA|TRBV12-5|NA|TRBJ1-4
TGTGCTAGTGGTCCCCCTTATGAAAAACTGTTTTTT
CASGPPYEKLFF
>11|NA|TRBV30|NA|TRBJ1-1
TGTGCCTGGAGTGTACGCGGGTCGGCTTTCTTT
CAWSVRGSAFF
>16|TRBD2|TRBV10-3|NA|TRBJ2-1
TGTGCCATCAGTGACTGGCGGGAGTTCATCTACAATGAGCAGTTCTTC
CAISDWREFIYNEQFF
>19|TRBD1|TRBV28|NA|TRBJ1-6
TGTGCCAGCAGTCTTGGGACAGGGACTTGGGGCTCCTATAATTCACCCCTCCACTTT
CASSLGTGTWGSYNSPLHF
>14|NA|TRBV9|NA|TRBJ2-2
TGTGCCAGCAGCGTAAGTCTCCCCTGGGGGGAGCTGTTTTTT
CASSVSLPWGELFF
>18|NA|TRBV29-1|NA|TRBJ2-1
TGCAGCGTTGAGGAAGATCTCTGGGGGCAGCCCCCCTACAATGAGCAGTTCTTC
CSVEEDLWGQPPYNEQFF
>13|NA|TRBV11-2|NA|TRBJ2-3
TGTGCCAGCAGCTTAGACGCGCAAGATACGCAGTATTTT
CASSLDAQDTQYF
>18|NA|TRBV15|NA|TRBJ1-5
TGTGCCACCAGCAGAGATCGCCCCCGACGTGGGAGCAATCAGCCCCAGCATTTT
CATSRDRPRRGSNQPQHF
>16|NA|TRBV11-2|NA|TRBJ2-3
TGTGCCAGCACCTTAGCCGCCGGGTTTCAAACAGATACGCAGTATTTT
CASTLAAGFQTDTQYF
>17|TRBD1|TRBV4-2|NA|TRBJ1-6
TGTGCCAGCAGCCAAGACTTAGGGGGCACCTATAATTCACCCCTCCACTTT
CASSQDLGGTYNSPLHF
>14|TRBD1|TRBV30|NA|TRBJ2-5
TGTGCCTGGAGCCTAGGACAGGTCCAAGAGACCCAGTACTTC
CAWSLGQVQETQYF
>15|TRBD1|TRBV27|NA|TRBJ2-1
TGTGCCAGCAGTATATACGGACAGGGGGCAAGCGAGCAGTTCTTC
CASSIYGQGASEQFF
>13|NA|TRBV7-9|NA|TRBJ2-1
TGTGCCAGCAGCTTACGGCTCTACAATGAGCAGTTCTTC
CASSLRLYNEQFF
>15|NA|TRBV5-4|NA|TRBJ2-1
TGTGCCAGCAGCTTGACGGCTAACTCCTACAATGAGCAGTTCTTC
CASSLTANSYNEQFF
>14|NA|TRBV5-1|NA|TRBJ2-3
TGCGCCAGCAGTCGGGTAGCGGGCACAGATACGCAGTATTTT
CASSRVAGTDTQYF
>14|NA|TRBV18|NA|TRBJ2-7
TGTGCCAGCTCACCCCAGCGGAGCCGTTACGAGCAGTACTTC
CASSPQRSRYEQYF
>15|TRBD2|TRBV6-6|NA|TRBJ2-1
TGTGCCAGCAGTTCACTAGCGGGAGTCGGCAATGAGCAGTTCTTC
CASSSLAGVGNEQFF
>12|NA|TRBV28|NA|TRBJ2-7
TGTGCCAGCCTACAGGACCCCTACGAGCAGTACTTC
CASLQDPYEQYF
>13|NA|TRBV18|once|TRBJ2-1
TGTGCCAGCTCACCGGAACAGGGCAATGAGCAGTTCTTC
CASSPEQGNEQFF
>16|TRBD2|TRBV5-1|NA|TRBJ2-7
TGCGCCAGCAGCTTGGCCTCGGCTAGCGGATACTACGAGCAGTACTTC
CASSLASASGYYEQYF
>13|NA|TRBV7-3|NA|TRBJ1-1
TGTGCCAGCAGCCCTGCACGGGAAACTGAAGCTTTCTTT
CASSPARETEAFF
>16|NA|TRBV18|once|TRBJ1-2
TGTGCCAGCTCACCTTGGGGCGGAACTGGGGACTATGGCTACACCTTC
CASSPWGGTGDYGYTF
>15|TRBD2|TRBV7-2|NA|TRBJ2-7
TGTGCCAGCAGCTTAGTCGGTCTAGCGGCATACGAGCAGTACTTC
CASSLVGLAAYEQYF
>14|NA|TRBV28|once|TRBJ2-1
TGTGCCAGCAGTTACGCGGGACTCCGGAAGGAGCAGTTCTTC
CASSYAGLRKEQFF
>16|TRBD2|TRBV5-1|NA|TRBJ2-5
TGCGCCAGCAGCTTGCTCGGACTAGCGGGAACGGAGACCCAGTACTTC
CASSLLGLAGTETQYF
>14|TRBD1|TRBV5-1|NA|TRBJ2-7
TGCGCCAGCAGTGGGACAGGGCCGACCTACGAGCAGTACTTC
CASSGTGPTYEQYF
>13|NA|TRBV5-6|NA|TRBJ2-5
TGTGCCAGCAGCTTGGGGGGTGCAGGGCCCGAGTACTTC
CASSLGGAGPEYF
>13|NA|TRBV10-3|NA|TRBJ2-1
TGTGCCACCGCTAGGCCCCCCTACCCAGAGCAGTTCTTC
CATARPPYPEQFF
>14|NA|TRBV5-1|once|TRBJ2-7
TGCGCCAGCAGCTCAGATGGGACCTCTAACGAGCAGTACTTC
CASSSDGTSNEQYF
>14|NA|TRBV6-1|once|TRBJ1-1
TGTGCCAGCACCGCTGACAGTTCTCGAACTGAAGCTTTCTTT
CASTADSSRTEAFF